This T cell receptor (beta chain) was profiled in a study of identical twins. The CDR3 totals 15 residues. The V end was cut by 5 bases, the J end by 6 bases, with 16 bases between. This clonotype was counted between two and nine times. TCRdb recomputed calls from the 5' RACE reads with MiXCR, one row per CDR3 protein. Among 470,000 or so distinct CDR3 sequences listed, 24% were seen once. This sample was also put to use in a study of T cells expressing NK-cell markers. From that report: Among CD8+ T cells from over 5 donors, dominant NKG2C+ clonotypes accounted for roughly 1.0-7.0%.

The sample was CD4+ T cells sorted from blood. The chain is built from TRBV12-3 or TRBV12-4 and TRBJ2-2, with D tentatively TRBD2 (6 bases). The sequence derives from a woman aged 18-30 years in good health. The CDR3 loop reads CASSPRTTTAGELFF. The CDR3 DNA reads as TGTGCCAGCAGTCCCCGGACTACTACTGCCGGGGAGCTGTTTTTT.